These 23 T cell receptor beta chains came from one sample sequenced in a study of Tregs in tolerant kidney transplant recipients. TCRdb's copy holds only in-frame clones and misses some; the assay was immunoSEQ multiplex PCR. The data show some 70,000 clones, about 89% seen once. The sequencing used CD4+ T cells from blood, collected before the transplant. The receptors here all came from a human donor who received a combined kidney and bone marrow transplant.

V gene TRBV28 combines with J gene TRBJ1-2, with a possible D match to TRBD1 (5 bases). CDR3 length: 14 residues. From germline, CDR1 is MDHEN and CDR2 SYDVKM. Between the trimmed V and J ends, which lost 8 bases and 3 bases, there was a span of 16 bases. CDR3 amino acids: CASGLPVGDYGYTF. The CDR3 DNA follows: TGTGCCAGCGGCCTCCCCGTAGGGGACTATGGCTACACCTTC.

The V gene is TRBV7-2, the J gene TRBJ2-7, with TRBD2 identical over 7 bases. The length of the CDR3 is 14 residues. Per germline, CDR1 SGHTA and CDR2 FQGNSA. V lost 7 bases, J lost 0 bases, and 6 bases stayed unmatched. The CDR3 is CASKEASGSYEQYF. The CDR3 coding sequence is TGTGCCAGCAAAGAGGCTAGCGGCTCCTACGAGCAGTACTTC.

The V and J genes are TRBV5-8 and TRBJ2-1, with 13 bases matching TRBD2. V was clipped by 5 bases and J by 9 bases; unmatched bases: 8. There are 15 residues in the CDR3. The germline gives CDR1 SGHTS, CDR2 YDEGEE. The CDR3 DNA reads as TGTGCCAGCAGACTCGGACTAGCGGGAGAAATTGAGCAGTTCTTC. The encoded protein is CASRLGLAGEIEQFF.

The chain links TRBV11-2 to TRBJ2-5; 7 positions match TRBD1. Looked up from germline, CDR1 is SGHAT and CDR2 is FQNNGV. With V trimmed by 1 base and J by 4 bases, 9 bases remained unmatched. This CDR3 region has 16 residues. CDR3 DNA: TGTGCCAGCAGCTTAGCTTTCAGGGGGACACGAGAGACCCAGTACTTC. Amino acid sequence: CASSLAFRGTRETQYF.

This clone has more than one count but fewer than ten. The chain recombines TRBV5-1 with TRBJ1-2; 9 bases are shared with TRBD1. Germline CDR1 is SGHRS and CDR2 is YFSETQ. This CDR3 comprises 14 residues. Trimming removed 2 bases from V and 6 bases from J; junction bases left unmatched: 5. The CDR3 protein is CASSLLQGANGYTF. The CDR3 DNA reads as TGCGCCAGCAGCTTACTACAGGGGGCGAATGGCTACACCTTC.

This sequence joins TRBV5-6 and TRBJ2-2; no reliable D call. CDR1 and CDR2 (germline): SGHDT, YYEEEE. The CDR3 extends over 12 amino acids. V shed 3 bases and J shed 5 bases, with 5 bases lying between them. CDR3 in amino acids: CASSWRTGELFF. The CDR3, as DNA: TGTGCCAGCAGCTGGAGAACCGGGGAGCTGTTTTTT.

V usage is TRBV10-3 and J usage is TRBJ1-1; the match to TRBD1 covers 7 bases. The germline V gene encodes CDR1 ENHRY and CDR2 SYGVKD. The CDR3 extends over 14 amino acids. V lost 5 bases to trimming and J lost 1 base; unmatched junction nucleotides: 4. The CDR3 DNA sequence: TGTGCCATCAGTCTGACAGGGTCGAACACTGAAGCTTTCTTT. Protein product: CAISLTGSNTEAFF.

The J gene is TRBJ2-5, the V gene TRBV27; possible D gene TRBD2, 6 bases. CDR1 and CDR2 from the germline V gene are MNHEY and SMNVEV (reference sequence). This CDR3 is built from 15 residues. Deletions cut 4 bases from V and 4 bases from J, with 16 bases between. CDR3 DNA sequence: TGTGCCAGCAGTTCCCTAGCGTTGGGAAGAGAGACCCAGTACTTC. Protein sequence: CASSSLALGRETQYF.

This sequence joins TRBV6-6 and TRBJ1-5; perhaps TRBD1 as D (6 bases). Germline CDR1 reads MNHNY; CDR2 reads SVGAGI (reference sequence). The CDR3 contains 15 residues. V was shortened by 6 bases and J by 1 base, with 13 bases between the two germline ends. In nucleotides, the CDR3 is TGTGCCAGCAGCTCGACCGGGACAAGCAATCAGCCCCAGCATTTT. This translates into CASSSTGTSNQPQHF.

The chain employs TRBV5-6 and TRBJ2-3, with D possibly TRBD2 on 6 matching bases. Per the germline V gene, CDR1 is SGHDT and CDR2 is YYEEEE. The length of the CDR3 is 14 residues. The V end lost 4 bases, the J end lost 0 bases, and 9 bases lay between the germline ends. The CDR3 sequence is CASSLSGSTDTQYF. The CDR3 DNA reads as TGTGCCAGCAGCCTTAGCGGTAGCACAGATACGCAGTATTTT.

This clone was found a few times. The genes are TRBV29-1 and TRBJ2-7; TRBD1 matches 10 bases. J was trimmed by 2 bases and V by 6 bases; bases with no gene match: 4. The CDR3 runs to 13 residues. Looked up from germline, CDR1 is SQVTM and CDR2 is ANQGSEA. This CDR3 is CSVAGQGTYEQYF. In nucleotides, the CDR3 is TGCAGCGTGGCGGGACAGGGGACCTACGAGCAGTACTTC.

The J gene is TRBJ2-7, the V gene TRBV6-6; TRBD2 aligns across 14 bases. Germline CDR1 MNHNY, CDR2 SVGAGI (reference sequence). After removal of 6 bases from V and 5 bases from J, the junction contained 3 bases not matched to a gene. The CDR3 runs to 14 residues. Here the CDR3 DNA reads TGTGCCAGCAGGATGGGACTAGCGGGAGACGAGCAGTACTTC. Protein product: CASRMGLAGDEQYF.

This clone appeared once. This chain connects TRBV28 to TRBJ2-3, with TRBD2 matching over 9 bases. Germline V CDR1 and CDR2: MDHEN, SYDVKM. Germline trimming cut 6 bases from V and 1 base from J; bases unmatched to any gene: 5. The CDR3 totals 15 residues. The CDR3 DNA follows: TGTGCCAGCAGCCATAGGACTAGCGGCACAGATACGCAGTATTTT. This gives the protein CASSHRTSGTDTQYF.

The rearrangement uses TRBV25-1 and TRBJ1-2, with D unclear. The CDR3 is 13 residues long. V lost 4 bases and J lost 4, with 10 bases in between. CDR1 and CDR2 from the germline V gene are MGHDK and SYGVNS. CDR3: CASSAPGSYGYTF. The CDR3 nucleotides are TGTGCCAGCAGTGCCCCAGGTAGCTATGGCTACACCTTC.

This chain uses TRBV5-1 with TRBJ2-5; 8 bases align to TRBD1. Germline V gives CDR1 SGHRS, CDR2 YFSETQ. This CDR3 region has 14 residues. The V segment lost 6 bases and the J segment 4 bases; nucleotides outside the gene matches: 8. The DNA for the CDR3 is TGCGCCAGCACCGGGACAGGCCTGGGAGAGACCCAGTACTTC. Translated, it gives CASTGTGLGETQYF.

The rearrangement links TRBV29-1 to TRBJ1-2; 11 bases are shared with TRBD1. Germline CDR1 reads SQVTM; CDR2 reads ANQGSEA. The V gene end was trimmed by 6 bases and the J gene end by 7 bases; junction bases not matched to a gene: 7. This CDR3 has 13 amino acids. CDR3 residues: CSVRTGGSGGYTF. For the CDR3, the DNA is TGCAGCGTACGGACAGGGGGCTCGGGTGGCTACACCTTC.

The J gene is TRBJ2-7, the V gene TRBV28; 8 bases fit TRBD2. Germline V gene data show CDR1 as MDHEN and CDR2 as SYDVKM. The CDR3 is made up of 19 amino acids. Trimming at V came to 2 bases and at J to 2 bases, leaving 17 bases not matched to a gene. CDR3 DNA sequence: TGTGCCAGCAGTTTACCGGTACTAGCGGAAAGGACCATCCCCTACGAGCAGTACTTC. Encoded protein: CASSLPVLAERTIPYEQYF.

The V gene is TRBV29-1, the J gene TRBJ2-7; D unresolved. CDR3 length: 13 residues. Germline V gene lookup returns CDR1 SQVTM and CDR2 ANQGSEA. V lost 0 bases and J lost 7, with 13 bases in between. CDR3 in amino acids: CSVEDPRRREQYF. In DNA form, the CDR3 reads TGCAGCGTTGAAGATCCTCGACGGAGAGAGCAGTACTTC.

The rearrangement uses TRBV5-1 and TRBJ2-7; TRBD1 agrees at 10 bases. This CDR3 spans 14 amino acids. CDR1 SGHRS and CDR2 YFSETQ come from the germline V gene. J lost 8 bases, V lost 3 bases, and 8 bases had no gene match. For the CDR3, the DNA is TGCGCCAGCAGCTGGGACAGGGGAGTTGTCAAGCAGTACTTC. It yields the protein CASSWDRGVVKQYF.

This chain connects TRBV19 to TRBJ1-5; the match to TRBD1 covers 8 bases. CDR1 is LNHDA and CDR2 is SQIVND in the germline V gene (reference sequence). V was clipped by 7 bases and J by 0 bases; unmatched bases: 5. The CDR3 has 15 residues. CDR3: CASTTQGASNQPQHF. The CDR3 nucleotides read TGTGCCAGTACAACGCAGGGGGCTAGCAATCAGCCCCAGCATTTT.

This chain joins TRBV28 and TRBJ1-1; D gene unclear. Germline CDR1 reads MDHEN; CDR2 reads SYDVKM. V was pared by 6 bases and J by 3 bases, with 14 bases between. The CDR3 has 14 amino acids. The CDR3 DNA follows: TGTGCCAGCAGCCCTATTAGAGGATACACTGAAGCTTTCTTT. Translated, it gives CASSPIRGYTEAFF.

The chain combines TRBV28 with TRBJ1-5; D remains unclear. The CDR3 is 14 amino acids. The germline V and J ends were trimmed by 2 bases and 2 bases, with 7 bases remaining between them. Germline CDR1 and CDR2: MDHEN and SYDVKM. The CDR3 coding sequence is TGTGCCAGCAGTTTAAGCGCACGCAATCAGCCCCAGCATTTT. As protein: CASSLSARNQPQHF.

The chain links TRBV5-1 to TRBJ2-1, with D possibly being TRBD2 (5 bases). The CDR3 totals 13 residues. Germline CDR1 SGHRS, CDR2 YFSETQ. V was cut by 5 bases and J by 10 bases, with 16 bases left in between. CDR3 sequence reads: CASRHTSSWEQFF. DNA for the CDR3: TGCGCCAGCAGACACACTAGTTCATGGGAGCAGTTCTTC.